This is a list of T cell receptor beta chains from one sample in a study of graft-versus-host responses after intestinal transplantation. The method was immunoSEQ multiplex PCR; TCRdb's version includes in-frame clones alone and lacks a portion of them. Of tens of thousands of clones listed, 93% are singletons. The antigens for these receptors are not known. Sample: unstimulated CD8+ T cells sorted from spleen or lymph node cells, taken before transplant. The source of these receptors is a human donor who was the organ donor for an intestinal transplant. Both conserved end residues are part of each CDR3. The D gene is left open where the match is weak.

TRBJ1-2,TRBV30,TRBD1,TGTGCCTGGATGGGGACAGGGGCTTATGGCTACACCTTC,CAWMGTGAYGYTF
TRBJ2-3,TRBV4-1,-,TGCGCCAGCAGCCAAGAGAGGGGGTTACAGACAGATACGCAGTATTTT,CASSQERGLQTDTQYF
TRBJ2-6,TRBV19,-,TGTGCCAGTAGTATGAGGGAAAATGGGGCCAACGTCCTGACTTTC,CASSMRENGANVLTF
TRBJ2-7,TRBV6-5,-,TGTGCCAACTCGGACGGATGGGTGGAAGAGCAGTACTTC,CANSDGWVEEQYF
TRBJ2-7,TRBV29-1,TRBD2,TGCAGCGTTTTGCGGGGGGACGCCTACGAGCAGTACTTC,CSVLRGDAYEQYF
TRBJ2-1,TRBV7-4,TRBD2,TGTGCCAGCAGTCCGACTAGCGGGACCTCCTACAATGAGCAGTTCTTC,CASSPTSGTSYNEQFF
TRBJ2-1,TRBV6-1,TRBD2,TGTGCCAGCAGTCGACTAGCGGGACTCTACAATGAGCAGTTCTTC,CASSRLAGLYNEQFF
TRBJ2-7,TRBV9,TRBD2,TGTGCCAGCAGCCCGACTAGCGGGAGGGTCGACGAGCAGTACTTC,CASSPTSGRVDEQYF
TRBJ2-7,TRBV27,TRBD2,TGTGCCAGCAGCCCTGGGACTAGCGGACCCTACGAGCAGTACTTC,CASSPGTSGPYEQYF
TRBJ1-2,TRBV7-6,-,TGTGCCAGCGGCCCCAGGTATAACTATGGCTACACCTTC,CASGPRYNYGYTF
TRBJ2-1,TRBV7-9,-,TGTGCCAGCAGTGTGCGGAGCTGGAGGTTCTTC,CASSVRSWRFF